The present entry profiles one T cell receptor (beta chain) with its context. The CDR3 length is 15 residues. This specimen belongs to a study of blood T cell repertoires in COVID-19. Study overall: COVID-19 samples from acute and convalescent phases originated in the United States, Italy and Spain. PBMCs, B-cell-depleted T cells, or T cells provided the cDNA or gDNA that made up the material.

Sequencing used immunoSEQ multiplex PCR; TCRdb keeps in-frame clones, though not all of them. The sample lists some 200,000 clones, around 87% occurring once. Sequenced sample: peripheral blood. The V and J genes are TRBV21-1 and TRBJ1-1; the table's D call, TRBD1, was not checked against the DNA. TRBV21-1 is listed as a pseudogene. The TCR was taken from a man aged 35-49 years with active or convalescent COVID-19. CDR3 amino acids: CASSKEKDRGTEAFF. The DNA for the CDR3 is TGTGCCAGCAGCAAAGAGAAGGACAGAGGGACTGAAGCTTTCTTT.